Shown below are 29 T cell receptor beta chains from a single sample sequenced in a study of OX40 agonist ivuxolimab in advanced cancers. Sequencing used immunoSEQ multiplex PCR; TCRdb keeps in-frame clones, though not all of them. The sample has 25,000 to 30,000 clones, about 81% seen once; the top ten hold 21%. Sequencing was performed on CD4+ or CD8+ T cells sorted from blood, taken in a trial of the OX40 agonist ivuxolimab. The receptors shown here come from an adult with an advanced solid tumor such as melanoma, head and neck, liver or kidney cancer.

The chain links TRBV4-1 to TRBJ2-5, with TRBD2 matching 10 bases. Germline values: CDR1 MGHRA, CDR2 YSYEKL. This CDR3 comprises 16 residues. V was clipped by 4 bases and J by 5 bases; unmatched bases: 10. The CDR3 DNA is TGCGCCAGCAGCCCTAGCGGGAGTGCCGAGTTGGAGACCCAGTACTTC. It specifies CASSPSGSAELETQYF.

The CDR3 nucleotides read TGTGCCAGCAGTTACTCTCCCGAGGGGAACACTGAAGCTTTCTTT. Its translation: CASSYSPEGNTEAFF. The chain has TRBV6-5 and TRBJ1-1; D unresolved. CDR3 length: 15 amino acids. Trimming left V 0 bases short and J 1 base short, with 9 bases between. CDR1 is MNHEY, CDR2 SVGAGI, per germline.

V is TRBV7-9 and J is TRBJ2-5, with D perhaps TRBD1 (6 bases). CDR3 size: 15 residues. The germline CDR1 and CDR2 sequences are SEHNR and FQNEAQ (reference sequence). V shed 2 bases and J shed 1 base, with 11 bases lying between them. The CDR3 reads CASSLIRDTQETQYF. The CDR3 DNA reads TGTGCCAGCAGCTTAATCCGGGACACCCAAGAGACCCAGTACTTC.

The chain joins TRBV6-8 to TRBJ1-2; D is possibly TRBD1 (6 bases). Germline loops: CDR1 MNHGY, CDR2 SAAAGT. The CDR3 loop spans 16 amino acids. Between the trimmed V and J ends, which lost 2 bases and 6 bases, there was a span of 19 bases. Written as DNA, the CDR3 is TGTGCCAGCAGTTACCCCAGGGGTGAGTTTAGGGATGGCTACACCTTC. Translating it yields CASSYPRGEFRDGYTF.

The chain combines TRBV9 with TRBJ1-3, with D uncertain. The V gene's germline CDR1 is SGDLS and CDR2 YYNGEE. Trimming removed 2 bases at V and 2 bases at J, with 11 bases between. CDR3 length: 15 amino acids. CDR3 residues: CASSVPGVPGNTIYF. CDR3 sequence (DNA): TGTGCCAGCAGCGTCCCTGGGGTACCTGGAAACACCATATATTTT.

The chain links TRBV5-6 to TRBJ1-2; D is uncertain. V gave up 2 bases and J gave up 8 bases, with 4 bases separating them. Germline-derived CDR1 and CDR2 are SGHDT and YYEEEE. The CDR3 is made up of 10 amino acids. In DNA, the CDR3 is TGTGCCAGCAGCTTTCTCGGCTACACCTTC. Translation: CASSFLGYTF.

This sequence joins TRBV19 and TRBJ2-6; D is uncertain. Germline V gene lookup returns CDR1 LNHDA and CDR2 SQIVND (reference sequence). The V end was cut by 2 bases, the J end by 4 bases, with 15 bases between. CDR3 length: 17 residues. The DNA for the CDR3 is TGTGCCAGTAGTATAACGTCAGGATTTACGGGGGCCAACGTCCTGACTTTC. Its protein product is CASSITSGFTGANVLTF.

This chain links TRBV11-2 with TRBJ2-1; no reliable D call. The germline V and J ends were trimmed by 2 bases and 8 bases, with 19 bases remaining between them. The CDR3 is made up of 16 amino acids. Germline CDR1 reads SGHAT; CDR2 reads FQNNGV. CDR3 loop: CASSLLNPTDSDEQFF. The CDR3 DNA reads TGTGCCAGCAGCTTACTAAACCCAACAGATTCCGATGAGCAGTTCTTC.

The rearrangement links TRBV29-1 to TRBJ1-1, with a tentative D call TRBD1 (6 bases). CDR1 is SQVTM and CDR2 is ANQGSEA in the germline V gene. There are 15 residues in the CDR3. The V end was cut by 5 bases, the J end by 2 bases, with 18 bases between. The CDR3 region has the DNA TGCAGCGTTAGCCCTCAATACAGGGAAAACACTGAAGCTTTCTTT. Translated, it gives CSVSPQYRENTEAFF. The full variable domain, with the rest looked up from reference TRBV29-1 and TRBJ1-1, is SAVISQKPSRDICQRGTSLTIQCQVDSQVTMMFWYRQQPGQSLTLIATANQGSEATYESGFVIDKFPISRPNLTFSTLTVSNMSPEDSSIYLCSVSPQYRENTEAFFGQGTRLTVV.

The chain is built from TRBV30 and TRBJ2-6, with D possibly being TRBD1 or TRBD2 (5 bases each). Trimming shortened V by 0 bases and J by 0 bases, and 9 bases separated the two germline ends. The CDR3 consists of 16 residues. Germline loops: CDR1 GTSNPN, CDR2 SVGIG (reference sequence). CDR3 residues: CAWSVLGTSGANVLTF. The CDR3 region has the DNA TGTGCCTGGAGTGTACTCGGGACCTCTGGGGCCAACGTCCTGACTTTC.

The chain is built from TRBV15 and TRBJ2-7, with 9 nucleotides matching TRBD1. The trim removed 9 bases at V and 1 base at J, leaving 4 bases unmatched. This CDR3 is 13 amino acids long. Germline-derived CDR1 and CDR2 are LNHNV and YYDKDF (reference sequence). The CDR3 DNA sequence: TGTGCCACGGGGGACAGGGAGTCCTACGAGCAGTACTTC. This gives the protein CATGDRESYEQYF.

CDR3 protein: CASSYGTAFYEQYF. Written as DNA, the CDR3 is TGTGCCAGCAGCTATGGGACAGCGTTCTACGAGCAGTACTTC. This chain joins TRBV5-6 and TRBJ2-7; 7 bases align to TRBD1. This CDR3 contains 14 residues. Germline CDR1 reads SGHDT; CDR2 reads YYEEEE. V was clipped by 3 bases and J by 3 bases; unmatched bases: 6.

The chain carries TRBV6-5 and TRBJ2-7; tentatively, D is TRBD2 (6 bases). V lost 6 bases, J lost 2 bases, and 11 bases lay in between. The CDR3 has 13 amino acids. Germline CDR1 reads MNHEY; CDR2 reads SVGAGI. The DNA for the CDR3 is TGTGCCAGCAGCCCGGGACTCACCTACGAGCAGTACTTC. Its protein is CASSPGLTYEQYF.

CDR3: CASSPRRGLSSYEQYF. The CDR3 bases are TGTGCCAGCAGCCCACGGCGGGGGCTGAGCTCCTACGAGCAGTACTTC. The chain combines TRBV27 with TRBJ2-7; D possibly corresponds to TRBD2 (7 bases). Per the germline V gene, CDR1 is MNHEY and CDR2 is SMNVEV (reference sequence). CDR3 size: 16 residues. V lost 6 bases and J 0 bases, leaving 18 bases between the germline ends.

The genes are TRBV5-6 and TRBJ1-1, with 9 bases fitting TRBD1. V lost 5 bases and J lost 2; bases outside the gene matches: 10. The length of the CDR3 is 16 residues. Germline V gene sequence: CDR1 SGHDT, CDR2 YYEEEE. CDR3 protein: CASSSNRGLDNTEAFF. The CDR3 DNA follows: TGTGCCAGCAGTTCGAACAGGGGGCTGGATAACACTGAAGCTTTCTTT.

The DNA for the CDR3 is TGTGCCTGGGACGTCCCGGGATATGGCTACACCTTC. This gives the protein CAWDVPGYGYTF. The chain recombines TRBV30 with TRBJ1-2; D remains unclear. The CDR3 has 12 amino acids. The V and J ends lost 5 bases and 5 bases respectively, with 12 bases between them. Germline-derived CDR1 and CDR2 are GTSNPN and SVGIG (reference sequence).

The chain links TRBV5-1 to TRBJ2-1, with 10 bases matching TRBD2. With 4 bases clipped from V and 4 bases from J, the junction kept 8 bases outside the gene matches. This CDR3 has 16 amino acids. Germline V gene sequence: CDR1 SGHRS, CDR2 YFSETQ. CDR3: CASSKGLARGYNEQFF. The CDR3 bases are TGCGCCAGCAGCAAGGGACTAGCGCGCGGTTACAATGAGCAGTTCTTC.

Comments on this clone: This CDR3 is also generated by other DNA sequences in the sample. The chain has TRBV27 and TRBJ1-4; D is perhaps TRBD1 (6 bases). The germline V gene encodes CDR1 MNHEY and CDR2 SMNVEV (reference sequence). V shed 0 bases and J shed 8 bases, with 10 bases lying between them. This CDR3 has 14 residues. The CDR3 protein is CASSLSGAGEKLFF. CDR3 DNA sequence: TGTGCCAGCAGTTTATCGGGGGCGGGGGAAAAACTGTTTTTT.

The rearrangement joins TRBV5-4 to TRBJ2-5; no firm D call. V lost 0 bases to trimming and J lost 3 bases, with 9 bases between them. CDR3 length equals 14 residues. CDR1 and CDR2 (germline): SGHNT, YYREEE (reference sequence). CDR3 region: CASSLAMDEETQYF. In DNA, the CDR3 is TGTGCCAGCAGCTTGGCGATGGACGAAGAGACCCAGTACTTC.

The chain uses TRBV4-1 and TRBJ1-4; no firm D call. The CDR3 runs 17 residues. Germline assignment: CDR1 MGHRA and CDR2 YSYEKL. The ends were cut back, 1 base at V and 2 bases at J, with 14 bases in the middle. The CDR3 reads CASSQARFPDTNEKLFF. For the CDR3, the DNA is TGCGCCAGCAGCCAAGCTAGGTTTCCGGATACTAATGAAAAACTGTTTTTT.

The genes are TRBV7-9 and TRBJ2-3; D call uncertain. The CDR3 extends over 15 amino acids. The V gene lost 5 bases and the J gene lost 2 bases, with 14 bases spanning the gap. Germline lookup yields CDR1 SEHNR and CDR2 FQNEAQ (reference sequence). The CDR3 loop is CASSTAAESTDTQYF. The CDR3 DNA is TGTGCCAGCAGCACCGCCGCGGAATCCACAGATACGCAGTATTTT.

The genes are TRBV2 and TRBJ2-3; 7 nucleotides match TRBD2. CDR3 length: 16 residues. The V and J ends lost 3 bases and 0 bases, in that order; junction bases with no gene match: 6. Germline values: CDR1 SNHLY, CDR2 FYNNEI. The CDR3 here is CASSDQLAPSTDTQYF. In DNA form, the CDR3 reads TGTGCCAGCAGTGACCAACTAGCGCCTAGCACAGATACGCAGTATTTT.

This rearrangement joins TRBV19 to TRBJ2-6, with unresolved D. The germline gives CDR1 LNHDA, CDR2 SQIVND (reference sequence). V lost 2 bases to trimming and J lost 1 base, with 6 bases between them. This CDR3 contains 15 residues. The CDR3: CASSITGSGANVLTF. Written as DNA, the CDR3 is TGTGCCAGTAGTATAACCGGTTCTGGGGCCAACGTCCTGACTTTC.

The rearrangement uses TRBV14 and TRBJ2-3, with a weak D call TRBD2 (7 bases). From germline, CDR1 is SGHDN and CDR2 FVKESK. The V end lost 1 base, the J end lost 8 bases, and 16 bases lay between the germline ends. The CDR3 spans 15 residues. DNA of the CDR3: TGTGCCAGCAGCCAAGTCAGAAGGGGGGGAAGTACGCAGTATTTT. Protein: CASSQVRRGGSTQYF. The full variable domain, in which reference TRBV14 and TRBJ2-3 provide the parts outside the CDR3, is EAGVTQFPSHSVIEKGQTVTLRCDPISGHDNLYWYRRVMGKEIKFLLHFVKESKQDESGMPNNRFLAERTGGTYSTLKVQPAELEDSGVYFCASSQVRRGGSTQYFGPGTRLTVL.

This clone has only one observation. V gene TRBV7-3 combines with J gene TRBJ1-2, with D unresolved. Germline assignment: CDR1 SGHTA and CDR2 FQGTGA. Trimming cost V 2 bases and J 1 base, with 11 bases left between them. This CDR3 has 15 residues. As DNA, the CDR3 is TGTGCCAGCAGCTTATCAGCCGGGATTAACTATGGCTACACCTTC. Translation gives CASSLSAGINYGYTF.

The V call is TRBV5-4, the J call TRBJ2-7; D is undetermined. The CDR3 contains 13 residues. V lost 4 bases and J lost 1, with 9 bases in between. Germline CDR1 is SGHNT and CDR2 is YYREEE (reference sequence). CDR3 sequence: CASSPGHSYEQYF. Written as DNA, the CDR3 is TGTGCCAGCAGCCCGGGCCATTCCTACGAGCAGTACTTC.

The sample holds one count of this clone. The chain combines TRBV5-5 with TRBJ2-7; D possibly corresponds to TRBD2 (6 bases). Germline CDR1 SGHKS, CDR2 YYEKEE (reference sequence). The CDR3 covers 14 residues. V lost 1 base and J lost 0, with 8 bases in between. The DNA for the CDR3 is TGTGCCAGCAGCTTGCCCGGGAGCTCCTACGAGCAGTACTTC. Translating it yields CASSLPGSSYEQYF.

The rearrangement uses TRBV5-6 and TRBJ2-5, with no clear D. CDR1 is SGHDT, CDR2 YYEEEE, per germline. V gave up 1 base and J gave up 5 bases, with 9 bases separating them. CDR3 size: 13 residues. The CDR3 coding sequence is TGTGCCAGCAGCTTGTCTCCATCGGAGACCCAGTACTTC. As protein: CASSLSPSETQYF.

This chain connects TRBV6-1 to TRBJ1-1; unclear D gene. Germline loops: CDR1 MNHNS, CDR2 SASEGT. V was trimmed by 2 bases and J by 1 base, leaving 14 bases between them. The CDR3 runs 16 residues. This chain's CDR3 is CASSETGEGPNTEAFF. In nucleotides, the CDR3 is TGTGCCAGCAGTGAAACTGGGGAAGGGCCGAACACTGAAGCTTTCTTT.